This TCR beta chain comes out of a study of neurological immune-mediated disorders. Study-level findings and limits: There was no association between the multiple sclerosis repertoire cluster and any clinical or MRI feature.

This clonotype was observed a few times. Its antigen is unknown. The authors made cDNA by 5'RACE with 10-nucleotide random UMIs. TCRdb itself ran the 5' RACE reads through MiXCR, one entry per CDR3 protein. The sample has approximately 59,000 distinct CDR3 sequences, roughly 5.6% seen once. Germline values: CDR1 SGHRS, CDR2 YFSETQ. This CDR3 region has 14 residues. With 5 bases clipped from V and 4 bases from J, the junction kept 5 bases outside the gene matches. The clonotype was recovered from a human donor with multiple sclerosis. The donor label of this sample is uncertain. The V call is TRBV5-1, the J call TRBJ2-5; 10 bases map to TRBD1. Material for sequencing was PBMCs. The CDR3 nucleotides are TGCGCCAGCAGGATTGGACAGGGGGGAGAGACCCAGTACTTC. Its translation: CASRIGQGGETQYF.